The 19 T cell receptor beta chains below all came from one sample that was sequenced in a study of radiotherapy plus CTLA-4 blockade in lung cancer. Only in-frame clones appear in the TCRdb table, and some are missing; sequencing was by immunoSEQ multiplex PCR. The data hold around 40,000 clones, with roughly 70% observed a single time. The material was peripheral blood, obtained from a patient treated with radiotherapy plus ipilimumab. The receptors originated from a human donor with non-small cell lung cancer who had stable disease on radiotherapy plus ipilimumab.

The chain is built from TRBV4-1 and TRBJ1-2; 7 bases map to TRBD1. CDR3 size: 15 residues. Trimming cost V 0 bases and J 4 bases; bases outside gene matches: 5. Germline loops: CDR1 MGHRA, CDR2 YSYEKL. The CDR3 here is CASSQDTGAIYGYTF. The CDR3 DNA sequence: TGCGCCAGCAGCCAAGATACAGGGGCTATCTATGGCTACACCTTC.

The rearrangement uses TRBV19 and TRBJ1-5, with a tentative D call TRBD1 (6 bases). V lost 3 bases and J lost 4, with 10 bases in between. The CDR3 is made up of 14 amino acids. Per the germline V gene, CDR1 is LNHDA and CDR2 is SQIVND (reference sequence). The CDR3 region has the DNA TGTGCCAGTAGTATCCAGACAGGTAATCAGCCCCAGCATTTT. Translation gives CASSIQTGNQPQHF. Based on the CDR3 plus reference TRBV19 and TRBJ1-5, the full variable domain is DGGITQSPKYLFRKEGQNVTLSCEQNLNHDAMYWYRQDPGQGLRLIYYSQIVNDFQKGDIAEGYSVSREKKESFPLTVTSAQKNPTAFYLCASSIQTGNQPQHFGDGTRLSIL.

The CDR3 DNA reads as TGTGCCTGGAGTGCAGGGCCCAAAGAGACCCAGTACTTC. Amino acid sequence: CAWSAGPKETQYF. The J gene is TRBJ2-5, the V gene TRBV30, with D tentatively TRBD1 (5 bases). CDR1 is GTSNPN, CDR2 SVGIG, per germline (reference sequence). The CDR3 loop spans 13 amino acids. The V and J ends lost 1 base and 3 bases respectively, with 9 bases between them.

The CDR3, as DNA: TGTGCCACCAAGGGGATAGAGCGGGGCAATCAGCCCCAGCATTTT. This codes for CATKGIERGNQPQHF. The gene calls are TRBV19 and TRBJ1-5; D may be TRBD1 (5 bases). The CDR3 is 15 residues long. V was trimmed by 10 bases and J by 2 bases, leaving 18 bases between them. The germline V gene has CDR1 LNHDA and CDR2 SQIVND (reference sequence).

The chain is built from TRBV6-6 and TRBJ1-5; a weak D match, TRBD1 (6 bases). V lost 7 bases and J 2 bases, leaving 9 bases between the germline ends. The V gene's germline CDR1 is MNHNY and CDR2 SVGAGI (reference sequence). This CDR3 is 13 amino acids long. The CDR3 loop is CASNRQGNQPQHF. In DNA, the CDR3 is TGTGCCAGCAATCGACAGGGCAATCAGCCCCAGCATTTT.

The chain recombines TRBV21-1 with TRBJ1-4. TRBV21-1 is a pseudogene locus. CDR3 length: 17 residues. The CDR3 region has the DNA TGTGCCAGCAGGGACTGGGAGGACATTTCAACTAATGAAAAACTGTTTTTT. It encodes CASRDWEDISTNEKLFF.

This chain connects TRBV5-3 to TRBJ1-1; tentative D call: TRBD1 (5 bases). TRBV5-3 has ORF status, its function being uncertain. The CDR3 is 16 residues long. Trimming removed 5 bases from V and 0 bases from J, with 17 bases in between. CDR3 amino acids: CARRQGRRRLNTEAFF. DNA for the CDR3: TGTGCCAGAAGGCAGGGAAGACGACGCTTGAACACTGAAGCTTTCTTT.

The chain joins TRBV7-2 to TRBJ2-7; tentative D call: TRBD1 (5 bases). Germline CDR1 reads SGHTA; CDR2 reads FQGNSA. V dropped 3 bases and J dropped 2 bases, with 8 bases sitting between them. CDR3 length: 13 residues. CDR3 nucleotides: TGTGCCAGCAGCTTTGCCAGGGCCTACGAGCAGTACTTC. Its translation is CASSFARAYEQYF.

This clone appeared a few times. The V call is TRBV7-2, the J call TRBJ2-5, with TRBD2 as a possible D gene (5 bases). This CDR3 is built from 15 residues. Germline CDR1 and CDR2: SGHTA and FQGNSA. V lost 0 bases and J 1 base, leaving 9 bases between the germline ends. CDR3 in DNA: TGTGCCAGCAGCTTAGCGGGGAGTTCCCAAGAGACCCAGTACTTC. This translates into CASSLAGSSQETQYF. Based on the CDR3 plus reference TRBV7-2 and TRBJ2-5, the full variable domain is GAGVSQSPSNKVTEKGKDVELRCDPISGHTALYWYRQSLGQGLEFLIYFQGNSAPDKSGLPSDRFSAERTGGSVSTLTIQRTQQEDSAVYLCASSLAGSSQETQYFGPGTRLLVL.

The sample holds a few counts of this clone. CDR3 in amino acids: CASGLYPGNQPQHF. In DNA, the CDR3 is TGTGCCAGCGGCCTCTACCCGGGGAATCAGCCCCAGCATTTT. The rearrangement joins TRBV7-2 to TRBJ1-5; D is unclear. Germline-derived CDR1 and CDR2 are SGHTA and FQGNSA. Trimming pared 8 bases from V and 4 bases from J, leaving 15 bases between. This CDR3 comprises 14 residues. The variable domain in full, completed from reference TRBV7-2 and TRBJ1-5, reads GAGVSQSPSNKVTEKGKDVELRCDPISGHTALYWYRQSLGQGLEFLIYFQGNSAPDKSGLPSDRFSAERTGGSVSTLTIQRTQQEDSAVYLCASGLYPGNQPQHFGDGTRLSIL.

The chain recombines TRBV29-1 with TRBJ2-2, with D tentatively TRBD1 (5 bases). Deletions cut 0 bases from V and 4 bases from J, with 6 bases between. Germline-derived CDR1 and CDR2 are SQVTM and ANQGSEA. This CDR3 has 13 amino acids. The DNA of the CDR3 is TGCAGCGTTGAAGAAGGGGTCACCGGGGAGCTGTTTTTT. Translated, it gives CSVEEGVTGELFF.

The V gene is TRBV18, the J gene TRBJ2-3; weak D call: TRBD1 (5 bases). The CDR3 loop spans 14 amino acids. Germline V CDR1 and CDR2: KGHSH, LQKENI. Trimming cost V 4 bases and J 4 bases, with 12 bases left between them. The CDR3 DNA reads TGTGCCAGCTCACTTTCTACAGGCGCAGATACGCAGTATTTT. Residues: CASSLSTGADTQYF.

The V gene is TRBV11-3, the J gene TRBJ1-4; TRBD1 might be the D (5 bases). From germline, CDR1 is SGHNT and CDR2 YENEEA. Trimming shortened V by 1 base and J by 5 bases, and 11 bases separated the two germline ends. This CDR3 is built from 15 residues. The CDR3 region has the DNA TGTGCCAGCAGCTTAGCGGCCAGGGTCAATGAAAAACTGTTTTTT. Translating gives CASSLAARVNEKLFF.

The chain couples TRBV7-2 to TRBJ2-3; 12 bases match TRBD2. CDR1 is SGHTA, CDR2 FQGNSA, per germline. The CDR3 runs to 17 residues. Unmatched junction bases numbered 14, after V lost 8 bases and J lost 5 bases. The CDR3 region is CASGRASGGAMGDTQYF. The CDR3, as DNA: TGTGCCAGCGGCAGGGCTAGCGGGGGGGCCATGGGAGATACGCAGTATTTT.

The rearrangement joins TRBV27 to TRBJ2-2, with 8 nucleotides matching TRBD1. This CDR3 contains 14 residues. Germline CDR1 reads MNHEY; CDR2 reads SMNVEV (reference sequence). V was pared by 5 bases and J by 5 bases, with 4 bases of the junction left unmatched. The CDR3 spells CASSGQGRTGELFF. The CDR3 coding sequence is TGTGCCAGCAGTGGACAGGGTAGGACCGGGGAGCTGTTTTTT.

V gene TRBV7-6 combines with J gene TRBJ2-3; no reliable D call. This CDR3 contains 12 residues. The V end lost 5 bases, the J end lost 4 bases, and 7 bases lay between the germline ends. CDR1 and CDR2 (germline): SGHVS, FNYEAQ. The CDR3 is CASSPAADTQYF. DNA of the CDR3: TGTGCCAGCAGCCCCGCGGCAGATACGCAGTATTTT.

The CDR3 bases are TGTGCCAGCAGTTACGGGGGACTAGCGGGAGAGACCCAGTACTTC. Translated: CASSYGGLAGETQYF. The chain has TRBV6-5 and TRBJ2-5, with 12 bases lining up with TRBD2. The CDR3 totals 15 residues. In germline, CDR1 is MNHEY, CDR2 SVGAGI. The junction had 2 bases not matched to a gene; V was cut back by 2 bases and J by 4 bases.

This CDR3 is CASIRDTYTEAFF. CDR3 in DNA: TGTGCCAGCATAAGGGACACCTACACTGAAGCTTTCTTT. The chain joins TRBV2 to TRBJ1-1, with D possibly being TRBD1 (6 bases). The CDR3 extends over 13 amino acids. Trimming removed 7 bases at V and 3 bases at J, with 12 bases between. Germline lookup yields CDR1 SNHLY and CDR2 FYNNEI.

The V and J genes are TRBV18 and TRBJ1-3, with D tentatively TRBD1 (5 bases). From germline, CDR1 is KGHSH and CDR2 LQKENI. The CDR3 is 16 residues long. V was trimmed by 3 bases and J by 1 base, leaving 13 bases between them. In DNA, the CDR3 is TGTGCCAGCTCACCGCTGACAGTCAGTTCTGGAAACACCATATATTTT. This gives the protein CASSPLTVSSGNTIYF.